This T cell receptor (beta chain) appears in the sequencing data of a study of molecular identifiers for immune sequencing clone quantification. Findings and caveats of the study: Clones above 20 RNA copies contained over 99% of effector molecules and under 1% of naive molecules.

V was shortened by 0 bases and J by 5 bases, with 18 bases between the two germline ends. This CDR3 is built from 16 residues. The germline gives CDR1 SQVTM, CDR2 ANQGSEA. Each CDR3 protein gets one entry after TCRdb re-called the PCR reads with MiXCR. The repertoire holds about 54,000 distinct CDR3 sequences, with about 25% as singletons. The sample holds many counts of this clonotype. Antigen unknown. The CD8+CD4-CCR7+CD45RA+ phenotype defined the sorted naive CD8 T cells. The receptor's source is a human donor in good health. Some libraries in this study had Jurkat cell RNA spiked in. The chain is built from TRBV29-1 and TRBJ2-3, with a tentative D call TRBD2 (6 bases). Input material: naive CD8+ T cells from blood, with Jurkat cell RNA spiked in. Subset in this sample: FACS-sorted CD8+CD4-CCR7+CD45RA+ naive T cells. In DNA form, the CDR3 reads TGCAGCGTTGAAGATTTCCTAGCGAACTATGGAGATACGCAGTATTTT. As protein: CSVEDFLANYGDTQYF.